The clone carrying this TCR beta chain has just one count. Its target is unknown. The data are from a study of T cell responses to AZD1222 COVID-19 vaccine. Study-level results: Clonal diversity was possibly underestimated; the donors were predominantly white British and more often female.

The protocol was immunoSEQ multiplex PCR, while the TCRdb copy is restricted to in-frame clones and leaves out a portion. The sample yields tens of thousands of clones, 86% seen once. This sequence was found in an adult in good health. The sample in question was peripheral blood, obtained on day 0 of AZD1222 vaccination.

The CDR3 loop reads CASSFRMGDGHQPQHF. In nucleotides, the CDR3 is TGTGCCAGCAGCTTCAGAATGGGGGACGGGCATCAGCCCCAGCATTTT. The chain employs TRBV9 and TRBJ1-5; D is perhaps TRBD1 (5 bases). V was cut by 4 bases and J by 5 bases, with 19 bases left in between. CDR1 SGDLS and CDR2 YYNGEE come from the germline V gene. The CDR3 has 16 amino acids.